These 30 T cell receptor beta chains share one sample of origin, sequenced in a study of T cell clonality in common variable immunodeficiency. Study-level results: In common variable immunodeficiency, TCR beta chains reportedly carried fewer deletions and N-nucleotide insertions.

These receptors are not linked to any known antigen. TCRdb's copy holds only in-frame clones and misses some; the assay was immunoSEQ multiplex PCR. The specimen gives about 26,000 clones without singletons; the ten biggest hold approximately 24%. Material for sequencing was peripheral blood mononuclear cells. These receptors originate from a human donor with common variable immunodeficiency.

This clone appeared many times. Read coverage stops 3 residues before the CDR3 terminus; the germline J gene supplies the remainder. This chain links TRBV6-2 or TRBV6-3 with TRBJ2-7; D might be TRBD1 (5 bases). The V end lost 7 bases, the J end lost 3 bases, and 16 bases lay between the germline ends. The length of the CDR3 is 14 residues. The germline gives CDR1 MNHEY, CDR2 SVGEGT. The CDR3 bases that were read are TGTGCCAGCAAAACAGGCGGCTTGGGCTACGAG. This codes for CASKTGGLGYE. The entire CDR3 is CASKTGGLGYEQYF.

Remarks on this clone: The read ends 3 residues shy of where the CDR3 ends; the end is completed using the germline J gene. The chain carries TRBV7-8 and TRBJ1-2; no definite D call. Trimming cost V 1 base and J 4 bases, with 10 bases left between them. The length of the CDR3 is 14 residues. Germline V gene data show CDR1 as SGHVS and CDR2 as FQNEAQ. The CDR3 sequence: CASSLVRSGYGYTF. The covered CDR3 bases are TGTGCCAGCAGCTTAGTTAGGTCGGGCTATGGC.

The CDR3 loop reads CSADRAGNEQFF. CDR3 DNA (partial): TGCAGCGCGGACAGGGCGGGAAATGAG. The chain combines TRBV29-1 with TRBJ2-1; 8 nucleotides line up with TRBD1. The read finishes 3 residues shy of the CDR3 end, and the germline J gene is used to complete it. CDR1 is SQVTM, CDR2 ANQGSEA, per germline. The CDR3 totals 12 residues. Unmatched junction bases numbered 6, after V lost 7 bases and J lost 7 bases.

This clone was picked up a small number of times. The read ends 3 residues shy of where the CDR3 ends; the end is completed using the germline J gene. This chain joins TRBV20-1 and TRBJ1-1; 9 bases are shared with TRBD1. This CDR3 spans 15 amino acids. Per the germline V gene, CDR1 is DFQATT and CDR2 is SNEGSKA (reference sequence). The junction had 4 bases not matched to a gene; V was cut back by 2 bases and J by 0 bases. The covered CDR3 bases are TGCAGTGCTAGACCTCGGACAGGGGTGAACACTGAA. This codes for CSARPRTGVNTE. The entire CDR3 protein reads CSARPRTGVNTEAFF.

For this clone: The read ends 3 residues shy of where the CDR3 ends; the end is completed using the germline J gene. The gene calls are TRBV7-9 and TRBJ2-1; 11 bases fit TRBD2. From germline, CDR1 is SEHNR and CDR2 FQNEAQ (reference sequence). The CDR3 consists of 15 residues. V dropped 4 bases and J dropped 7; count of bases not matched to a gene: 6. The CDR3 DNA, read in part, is TGTGCCAGCAGCTCCTCGGGACTAGCGGAGAATGAG. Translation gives CASSSSGLAENE. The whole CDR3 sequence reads CASSSSGLAENEQFF.

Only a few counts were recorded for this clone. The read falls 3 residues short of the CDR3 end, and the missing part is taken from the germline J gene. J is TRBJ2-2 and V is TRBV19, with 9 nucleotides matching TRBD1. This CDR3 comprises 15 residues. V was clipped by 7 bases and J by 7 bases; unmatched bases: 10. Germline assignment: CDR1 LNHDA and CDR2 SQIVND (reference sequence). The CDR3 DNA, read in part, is TGTGCCAGTAAACCACAGGGGGCGGGACACGGGGAG. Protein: CASKPQGAGHGE. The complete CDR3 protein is CASKPQGAGHGELFF.

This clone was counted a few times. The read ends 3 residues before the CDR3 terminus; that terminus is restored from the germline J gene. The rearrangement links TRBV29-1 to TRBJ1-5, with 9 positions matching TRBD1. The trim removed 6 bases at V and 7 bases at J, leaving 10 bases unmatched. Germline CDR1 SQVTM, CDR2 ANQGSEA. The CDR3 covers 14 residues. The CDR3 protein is CSVKDRGLGQPQHF. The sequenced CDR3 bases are TGCAGCGTGAAGGACAGGGGTTTGGGGCAGCCC. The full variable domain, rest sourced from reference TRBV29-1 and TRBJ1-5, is SAVISQKPSRDICQRGTSLTIQCQVDSQVTMMFWYRQQPGQSLTLIATANQGSEATYESGFVIDKFPISRPNLTFSTLTVSNMSPEDSSIYLCSVKDRGLGQPQHFGDGTRLSIL.

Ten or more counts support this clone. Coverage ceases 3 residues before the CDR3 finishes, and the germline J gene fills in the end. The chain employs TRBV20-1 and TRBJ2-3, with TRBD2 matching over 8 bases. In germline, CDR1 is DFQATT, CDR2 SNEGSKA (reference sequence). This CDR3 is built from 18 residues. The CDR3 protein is CSASSQGPGPGLVDPQYF. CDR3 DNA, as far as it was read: TGCAGTGCTAGTTCTCAAGGGCCCGGCCCGGGACTAGTGGACCCG.

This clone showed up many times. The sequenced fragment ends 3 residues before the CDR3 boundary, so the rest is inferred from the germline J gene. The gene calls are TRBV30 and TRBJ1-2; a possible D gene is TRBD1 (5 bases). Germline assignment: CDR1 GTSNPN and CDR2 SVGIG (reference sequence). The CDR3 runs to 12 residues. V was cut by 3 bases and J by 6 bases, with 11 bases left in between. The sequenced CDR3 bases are TGTGCCTGGAGGATCAGGGAGGATGGC. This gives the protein CAWRIREDG. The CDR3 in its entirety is CAWRIREDGYTF.

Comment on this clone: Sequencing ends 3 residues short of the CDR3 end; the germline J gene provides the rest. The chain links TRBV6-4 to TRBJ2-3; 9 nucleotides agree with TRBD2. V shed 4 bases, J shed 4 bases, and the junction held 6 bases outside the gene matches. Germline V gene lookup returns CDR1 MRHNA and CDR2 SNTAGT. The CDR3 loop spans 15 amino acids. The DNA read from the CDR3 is TGTGCCAGCAGTGTTAGTAGCGGGAGCCCAGATACG. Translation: CASSVSSGSPDT. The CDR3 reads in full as CASSVSSGSPDTQYF.

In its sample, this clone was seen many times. The CDR3 loop reads CASSWTSPGELFF. The sequenced part of the CDR3 DNA is TGCGCCAGCAGTTGGACTAGCCCCGGGGAG. The chain recombines TRBV5-1 with TRBJ2-2; 8 bases agree with TRBD2. The read gets to within 3 residues of the CDR3 end, and the germline J gene fills in the rest. CDR1 SGHRS and CDR2 YFSETQ come from the germline V gene. The CDR3 contains 13 residues. V lost 5 bases to trimming and J lost 6 bases; unmatched junction nucleotides: 3. Using reference TRBV5-1 and TRBJ2-2 for the parts outside the CDR3, the full variable domain is KAGVTQTPRYLIKTRGQQVTLSCSPISGHRSVSWYQQTPGQGLQFLFEYFSETQRNKGNFPGRFSGRQFSNSRSEMNVSTLELGDSALYLCASSWTSPGELFFGEGSRLTVL.

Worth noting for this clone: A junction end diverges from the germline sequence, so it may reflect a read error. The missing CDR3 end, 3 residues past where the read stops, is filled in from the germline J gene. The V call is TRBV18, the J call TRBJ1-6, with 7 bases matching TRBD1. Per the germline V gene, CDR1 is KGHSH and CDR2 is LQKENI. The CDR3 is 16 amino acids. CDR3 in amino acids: CASSRMGQSYKSPLHF. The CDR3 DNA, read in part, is TGTGCCAGCTCACGGATGGGACAGAGCTATAAGTCACCC.

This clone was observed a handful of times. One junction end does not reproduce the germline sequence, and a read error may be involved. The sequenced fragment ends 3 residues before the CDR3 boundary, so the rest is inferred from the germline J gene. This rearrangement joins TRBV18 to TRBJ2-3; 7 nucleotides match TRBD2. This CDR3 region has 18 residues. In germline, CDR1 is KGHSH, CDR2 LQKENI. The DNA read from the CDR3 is TGTGCCAACTCACGAATCCGTCCTAGCGGCACTAGCACAGATACG. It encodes CANSRIRPSGTSTDT. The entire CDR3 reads CANSRIRPSGTSTDTQYF.

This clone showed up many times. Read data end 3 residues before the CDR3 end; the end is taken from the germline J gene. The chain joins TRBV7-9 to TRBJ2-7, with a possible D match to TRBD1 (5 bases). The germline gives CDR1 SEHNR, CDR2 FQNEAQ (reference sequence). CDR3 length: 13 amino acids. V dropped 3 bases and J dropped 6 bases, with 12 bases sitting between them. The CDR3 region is CASSFRTSSEQYF. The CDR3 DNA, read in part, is TGTGCCAGCAGCTTCAGGACAAGCTCCGAG.

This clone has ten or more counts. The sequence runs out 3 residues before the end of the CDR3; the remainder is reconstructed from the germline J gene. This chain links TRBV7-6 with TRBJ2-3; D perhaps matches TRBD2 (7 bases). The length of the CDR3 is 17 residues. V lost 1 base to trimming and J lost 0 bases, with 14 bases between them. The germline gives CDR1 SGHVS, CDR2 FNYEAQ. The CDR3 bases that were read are TGTGCCAGCAGCTTAGGACGGGGGGCTTTTAGCACAGATACG. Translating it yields CASSLGRGAFSTDT. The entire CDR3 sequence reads CASSLGRGAFSTDTQYF.

The CDR3 DNA, read in part, is TGTGCCGAGGTGCGGGAGAACACCGGGGAG. Translation: CAEVRENTGE. The whole CDR3 reads CAEVRENTGELFF. The rearrangement uses TRBV7-7 and TRBJ2-2; D might be TRBD2 (6 bases). The missing CDR3 end, 3 residues past where the read stops, is filled in from the germline J gene. The ends were cut back, 11 bases at V and 1 base at J, with 11 bases in the middle. CDR3 length equals 13 residues. The germline gives CDR1 SSHAT, CDR2 FNYEAQ (reference sequence).

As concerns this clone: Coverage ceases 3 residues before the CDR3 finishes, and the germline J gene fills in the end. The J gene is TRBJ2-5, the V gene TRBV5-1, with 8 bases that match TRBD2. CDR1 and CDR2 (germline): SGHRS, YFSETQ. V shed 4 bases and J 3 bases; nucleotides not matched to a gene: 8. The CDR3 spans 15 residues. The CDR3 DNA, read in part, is TGCGCCAGCAGCCCCGGGGGGGGGCGGAAAGAGACC. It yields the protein CASSPGGGRKET. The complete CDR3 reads CASSPGGGRKETQYF. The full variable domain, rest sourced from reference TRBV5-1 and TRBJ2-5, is KAGVTQTPRYLIKTRGQQVTLSCSPISGHRSVSWYQQTPGQGLQFLFEYFSETQRNKGNFPGRFSGRQFSNSRSEMNVSTLELGDSALYLCASSPGGGRKETQYFGPGTRLLVL.

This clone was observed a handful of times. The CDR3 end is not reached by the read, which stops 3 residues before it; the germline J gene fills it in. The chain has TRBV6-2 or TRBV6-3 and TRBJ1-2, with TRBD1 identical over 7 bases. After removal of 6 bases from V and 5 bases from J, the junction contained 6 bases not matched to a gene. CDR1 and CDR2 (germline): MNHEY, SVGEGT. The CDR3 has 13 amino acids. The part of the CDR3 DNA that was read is TGTGCCAGCAGGACGGACAGGCTTTATGGC. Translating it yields CASRTDRLYG. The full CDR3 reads CASRTDRLYGYTF.

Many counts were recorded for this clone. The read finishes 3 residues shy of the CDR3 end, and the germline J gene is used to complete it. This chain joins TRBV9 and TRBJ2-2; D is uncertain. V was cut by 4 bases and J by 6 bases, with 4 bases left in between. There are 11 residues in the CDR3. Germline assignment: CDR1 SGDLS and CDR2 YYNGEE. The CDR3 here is CASSKPGELFF. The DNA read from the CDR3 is TGTGCCAGCAGCAAGCCCGGGGAG.

The CDR3 protein is CASSQRKGEDYNEQFF. The sequenced part of the CDR3 DNA is TGTGCCAGCAGCCAAAGGAAGGGGGAGGACTACAATGAG. The chain links TRBV7-8 to TRBJ2-1; D may match TRBD1 or TRBD2 (6 bases each). Read sequence stops 3 residues before the CDR3 end, and the germline J gene provides the missing end. The CDR3 loop spans 16 amino acids. The germline gives CDR1 SGHVS, CDR2 FQNEAQ. V was pared by 5 bases and J by 3 bases, with 17 bases between. The full variable domain, rest sourced from reference TRBV7-8 and TRBJ2-1, is GAGVSQSPRYKVAKRGQDVALRCDPISGHVSLFWYQQALGQGPEFLTYFQNEAQLDKSGLPSDRFFAERPEGSVSTLKIQRTQQEDSAVYLCASSQRKGEDYNEQFFGPGTRLTVL.

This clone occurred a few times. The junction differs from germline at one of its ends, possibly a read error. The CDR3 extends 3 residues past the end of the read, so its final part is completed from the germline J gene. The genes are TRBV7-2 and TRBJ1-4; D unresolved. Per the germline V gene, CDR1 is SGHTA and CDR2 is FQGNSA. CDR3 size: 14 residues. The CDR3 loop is CASSRSHTSEKLFF. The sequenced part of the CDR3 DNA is TGTGCCAGCAGCCGCAGCCATACTAGTGAAAAA.

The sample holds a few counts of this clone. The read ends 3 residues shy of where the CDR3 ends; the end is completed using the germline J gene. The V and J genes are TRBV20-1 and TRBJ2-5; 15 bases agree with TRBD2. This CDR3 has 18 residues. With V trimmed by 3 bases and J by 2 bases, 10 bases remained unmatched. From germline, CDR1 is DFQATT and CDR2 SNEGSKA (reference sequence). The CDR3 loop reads CSARHGTSGGPGQETQYF. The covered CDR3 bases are TGCAGTGCTAGGCACGGGACTAGCGGGGGGCCCGGGCAAGAGACC.

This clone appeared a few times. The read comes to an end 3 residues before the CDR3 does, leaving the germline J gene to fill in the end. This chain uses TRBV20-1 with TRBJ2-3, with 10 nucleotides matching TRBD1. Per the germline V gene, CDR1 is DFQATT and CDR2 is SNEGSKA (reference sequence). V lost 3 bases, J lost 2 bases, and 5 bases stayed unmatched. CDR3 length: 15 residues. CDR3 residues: CSASSGTGATDTQYF. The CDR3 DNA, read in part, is TGCAGTGCTAGCTCCGGGACAGGGGCCACAGATACG.

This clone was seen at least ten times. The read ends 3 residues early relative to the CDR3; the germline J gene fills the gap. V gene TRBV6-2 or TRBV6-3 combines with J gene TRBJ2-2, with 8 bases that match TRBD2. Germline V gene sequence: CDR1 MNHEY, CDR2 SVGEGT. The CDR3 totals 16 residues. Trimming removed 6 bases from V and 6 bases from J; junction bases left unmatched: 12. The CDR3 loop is CASRPRLATGSGELFF. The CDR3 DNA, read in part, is TGTGCCAGCAGACCCCGACTAGCGACGGGGTCCGGGGAG.

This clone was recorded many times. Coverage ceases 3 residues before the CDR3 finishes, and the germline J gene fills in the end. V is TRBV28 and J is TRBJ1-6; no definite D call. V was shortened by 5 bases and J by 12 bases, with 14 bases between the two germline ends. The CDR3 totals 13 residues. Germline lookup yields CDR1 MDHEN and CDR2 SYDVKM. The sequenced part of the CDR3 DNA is TGTGCCAGCAGTGGGTCCAGGCTTATACCC. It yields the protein CASSGSRLIP. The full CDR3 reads CASSGSRLIPLHF.

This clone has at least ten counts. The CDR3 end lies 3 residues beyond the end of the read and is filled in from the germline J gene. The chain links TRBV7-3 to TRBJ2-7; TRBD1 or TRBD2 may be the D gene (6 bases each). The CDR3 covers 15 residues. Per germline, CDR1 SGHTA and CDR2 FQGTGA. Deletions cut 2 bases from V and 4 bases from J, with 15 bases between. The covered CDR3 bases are TGTGCCAGCAGCTTAGACGGGGCGGGACATTACGAG. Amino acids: CASSLDGAGHYE. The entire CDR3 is CASSLDGAGHYEQYF.

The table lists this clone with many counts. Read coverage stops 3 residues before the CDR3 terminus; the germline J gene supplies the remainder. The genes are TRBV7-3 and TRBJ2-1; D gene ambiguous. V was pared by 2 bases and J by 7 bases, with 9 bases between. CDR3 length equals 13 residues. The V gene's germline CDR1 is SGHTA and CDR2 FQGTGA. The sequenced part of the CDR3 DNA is TGTGCCAGCAGCTTATCCTTGTTTAATGAG. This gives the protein CASSLSLFNE. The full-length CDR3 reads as CASSLSLFNEQFF.

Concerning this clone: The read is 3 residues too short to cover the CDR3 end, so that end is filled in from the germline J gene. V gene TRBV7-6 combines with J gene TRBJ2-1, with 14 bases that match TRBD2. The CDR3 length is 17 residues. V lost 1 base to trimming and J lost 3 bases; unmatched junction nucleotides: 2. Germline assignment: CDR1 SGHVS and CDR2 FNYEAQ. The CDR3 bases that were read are TGTGCCAGCAGCTTAGTGACTAGCGGGGGGGTCTACAATGAG. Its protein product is CASSLVTSGGVYNE. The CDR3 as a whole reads CASSLVTSGGVYNEQFF.

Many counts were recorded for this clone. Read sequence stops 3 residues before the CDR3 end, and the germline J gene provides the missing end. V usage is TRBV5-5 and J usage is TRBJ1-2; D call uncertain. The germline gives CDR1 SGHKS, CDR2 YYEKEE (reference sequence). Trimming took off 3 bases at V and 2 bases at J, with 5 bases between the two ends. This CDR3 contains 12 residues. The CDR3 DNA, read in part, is TGTGCCAGCAGCTACAGCAACTATGGC. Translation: CASSYSNYG. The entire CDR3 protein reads CASSYSNYGYTF.

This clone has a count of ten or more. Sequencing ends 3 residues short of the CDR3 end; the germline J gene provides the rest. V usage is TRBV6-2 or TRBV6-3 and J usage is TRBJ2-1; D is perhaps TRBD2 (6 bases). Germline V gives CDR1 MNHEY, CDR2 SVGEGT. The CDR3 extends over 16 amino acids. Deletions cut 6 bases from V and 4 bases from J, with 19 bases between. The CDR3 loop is CASSHRAGWGYNEQFF. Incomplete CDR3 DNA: TGTGCCAGCAGCCACCGGGCGGGATGGGGTTACAATGAG.